These T cell receptor beta chains were read from a single sample in a study of spatial heterogeneity in lung cancer. MiXCR, applied by TCRdb to the 5' RACE reads, yields one record per CDR3 protein. In the table there are fewer than 20,000 distinct CDR3 sequences, about 10% of which are singletons. The material sequenced was PBMCs, taken at follow-up. The receptor source for this set is a male donor with early-stage non-small cell lung cancer. CDR3s include the opening cysteine and the closing phenylalanine or tryptophan. The D gene is left open where the match is weak. Only part of the rows carry a size: once, few, many, or a class if the clone is expanded.

length | J | D | size | V | CDR3 | DNA
11 | TRBJ1-2 | . | . | TRBV29-1 | CSVVEQEGYTF | TGCAGCGTTGTCGAGCAGGAAGGCTACACCTTC
14 | TRBJ2-7 | . | many | TRBV12-3/TRBV12-4 | CASSFSGSSYEQYF | TGTGCCAGCAGTTTCAGCGGCAGCTCCTACGAGCAGTACTTC
17 | TRBJ2-2 | TRBD2 | medium-sized | TRBV20-1 | CSARGDLAGGPVGELFF | TGCAGTGCTAGAGGTGACCTAGCGGGAGGGCCCGTCGGGGAGCTGTTTTTT
16 | TRBJ2-7 | TRBD2 | medium-sized | TRBV7-9 | CASSPGLAGLSYEQYF | TGTGCCAGCAGCCCCGGATTAGCGGGTCTCTCCTACGAGCAGTACTTC
15 | TRBJ1-5 | . | few | TRBV7-2 | CASSFVVNSNQPQHF | TGTGCCAGCAGCTTTGTCGTTAATAGCAATCAGCCCCAGCATTTT
15 | TRBJ2-6 | . | . | TRBV19 | CASSMGESGANVLTF | TGTGCCAGTAGTATGGGCGAGTCTGGGGCCAACGTCCTGACTTTC
16 | TRBJ2-6 | . | . | TRBV6-4 | CASSDTSSSGANVLTF | TGTGCCAGCAGTGACACCAGCAGCTCTGGGGCCAACGTCCTGACTTTC
13 | TRBJ1-2 | . | once | TRBV9 | CASSVVDAYGYTF | TGTGCCAGCAGCGTAGTCGATGCCTATGGCTACACCTTC
12 | TRBJ1-1 | TRBD1 | . | TRBV29-1 | CSVTRTGAEAFF | TGCAGCGTTACCCGGACAGGGGCTGAAGCTTTCTTT
19 | TRBJ1-1 | . | many | TRBV4-3 | CASSQDFSREGSVNTEAFF | TGCGCCAGCAGCCAAGATTTTAGCCGGGAAGGTAGTGTGAACACTGAAGCTTTCTTT
15 | TRBJ1-3 | . | medium-sized | TRBV5-1 | CASSPGHLSGNTIYF | TGCGCCAGCAGCCCCGGACACCTCTCTGGAAACACCATATATTTT
14 | TRBJ2-1 | . | many | TRBV12-3/TRBV12-4 | CASSLVGGHNEQFF | TGTGCCAGCAGTTTAGTTGGGGGCCACAATGAGCAGTTCTTC
14 | TRBJ2-2 | . | . | TRBV7-2 | CASSGAVYTGELFF | TGTGCCAGCAGCGGGGCAGTATACACCGGGGAGCTGTTTTTT
13 | TRBJ2-1 | . | medium-sized | TRBV20-1 | CSARWGSLNEQFF | TGCAGTGCCAGGTGGGGCTCCCTCAATGAGCAGTTCTTC
15 | TRBJ1-3 | . | few | TRBV7-8 | CASSLQAPSGNTIYF | TGTGCCAGCAGCTTGCAGGCGCCCTCTGGAAACACCATATATTTT
12 | TRBJ1-4 | TRBD1 | few | TRBV14 | CASSQWGQRLFF | TGTGCCAGCAGCCAGTGGGGACAGAGGTTGTTTTTT
19 | TRBJ2-5 | TRBD1 | medium-sized | TRBV28 | CASSLATGWLLSSKETQYF | TGTGCCAGCAGTTTAGCGACAGGGTGGCTATTGAGTAGCAAAGAGACCCAGTACTTC
15 | TRBJ2-1 | TRBD2 | many | TRBV12-3/TRBV12-4 | CASSLFGPAGNEQFF | TGTGCCAGCAGTTTATTCGGGCCAGCGGGGAATGAGCAGTTCTTC
16 | TRBJ2-2 | TRBD1 | many | TRBV28 | CASSGYGQGDTGELFF | TGTGCCAGCAGTGGTTACGGACAGGGTGACACCGGGGAGCTGTTTTTT
14 | TRBJ2-3 | . | many | TRBV20-1 | CSALGPQGTDTQYF | TGCAGTGCTCTCGGTCCCCAGGGCACAGATACGCAGTATTTT
14 | TRBJ2-7 | TRBD2 | many | TRBV10-1 | CASSETGTSLEQYF | TGCGCCAGCAGTGAGACTGGGACTAGCCTCGAGCAGTACTTC
14 | TRBJ1-6 | TRBD1 | many | TRBV12-3/TRBV12-4 | CASSPRQGNSPLHF | TGTGCCAGCAGCCCAAGACAGGGGAATTCACCCCTCCACTTT
16 | TRBJ2-1 | TRBD1 | medium-sized | TRBV24-1 | CATSDLGAGQGNEQFF | TGTGCCACCAGTGATTTAGGGGCGGGACAGGGCAATGAGCAGTTCTTC
16 | TRBJ2-3 | TRBD2 | . | TRBV5-4 | CASSLGLAGGTDTQYF | TGTGCCAGCAGCTTGGGACTAGCGGGAGGCACAGATACGCAGTATTTT
16 | TRBJ1-1 | . | . | TRBV20-1 | CSARVLGAGKRSEAFF | TGCAGTGCTAGAGTGCTTGGAGCGGGTAAAAGGTCTGAAGCTTTCTTT
14 | TRBJ1-4 | . | . | TRBV5-6 | CASSFEGEVEKLFF | TGTGCCAGCAGCTTTGAGGGAGAAGTTGAAAAACTGTTTTTT
13 | TRBJ1-1 | . | . | TRBV29-1 | CSVDPFGTTEAFF | TGCAGCGTTGACCCCTTTGGAACCACTGAAGCTTTCTTT
15 | TRBJ2-2 | . | many | TRBV7-2 | CASSLAAQGTGELFF | TGTGCCAGCAGCTTAGCTGCGCAGGGGACCGGGGAGCTGTTTTTT
14 | TRBJ1-2 | . | few | TRBV5-1 | CASSSSGRADGYTF | TGCGCCAGCAGCTCCTCGGGCAGGGCTGACGGCTACACCTTC
15 | TRBJ2-1 | TRBD2 | many | TRBV19 | CASKKGTRSDNEQFF | TGTGCCAGTAAGAAAGGGACTAGGTCTGACAATGAGCAGTTCTTC
12 | TRBJ2-1 | . | . | TRBV20-1 | CSARDYRNEQFF | TGCAGTGCTAGAGATTATAGAAATGAGCAGTTCTTC
15 | TRBJ1-5 | . | many | TRBV2 | CASARDRLSNQPQHF | TGTGCCAGCGCAAGGGACCGTCTTAGCAATCAGCCCCAGCATTTT
14 | TRBJ2-5 | . | many | TRBV6-5 | CASSLGLHQETQYF | TGTGCCAGCAGCCTGGGACTCCATCAAGAGACCCAGTACTTC
14 | TRBJ1-6 | . | many | TRBV7-2 | CASSLNNRNSPLHF | TGTGCCAGCAGCTTAAACAACCGGAATTCACCCCTCCACTTT
16 | TRBJ2-3 | TRBD2 | many | TRBV5-1 | CASTPEGQRGTDTQYF | TGCGCCAGTACGCCGGAGGGCCAGCGGGGAACAGATACGCAGTATTTT
12 | TRBJ2-3 | . | . | TRBV29-1 | CSVGLSTDTQYF | TGCAGCGTTGGCCTTAGTACAGATACGCAGTATTTT
16 | TRBJ1-1 | TRBD1 | many | TRBV5-1 | CASSSPQGAGNTEAFF | TGCGCCAGCAGCTCTCCCCAGGGGGCGGGGAACACTGAAGCTTTCTTT
17 | TRBJ2-5 | TRBD2 | many | TRBV3-1 | CASSQDSPGGYQETQYF | TGTGCCAGCAGCCAAGATTCCCCGGGAGGGTACCAAGAGACCCAGTACTTC
14 | TRBJ2-2 | . | few | TRBV29-1 | CSVARGKNTGELFF | TGCAGCGTTGCCCGCGGGAAGAACACCGGGGAGCTGTTTTTT
11 | TRBJ2-7 | . | many | TRBV20-1 | CSAIVGSEQYF | TGCAGTGCTATTGTGGGCAGCGAGCAGTACTTC
15 | TRBJ2-2 | TRBD1 | medium-sized | TRBV20-1 | CSARKQGSDTGELFF | TGCAGTGCTAGAAAACAGGGGTCGGACACCGGGGAGCTGTTTTTT
15 | TRBJ2-4 | . | many | TRBV11-3 | CASSATGAAKNIQYF | TGTGCCAGCAGCGCGACGGGGGCAGCCAAAAACATTCAGTACTTC
13 | TRBJ1-2 | . | many | TRBV19 | CASRPGTHQGYTF | TGTGCCAGTAGACCCGGGACTCATCAGGGCTACACCTTC
13 | TRBJ2-7 | TRBD2 | many | TRBV29-1 | CSVQGLASYEQYF | TGCAGCGTCCAGGGACTAGCATCCTACGAGCAGTACTTC
16 | TRBJ1-3 | TRBD1 | many | TRBV6-5 | CASRDRGRSSGNTIYF | TGTGCCAGCAGGGACAGGGGGCGAAGCTCTGGAAACACCATATATTTT
15 | TRBJ1-5 | . | few | TRBV20-1 | CSASTPRGGGRPQHF | TGCAGTGCTAGTACCCCTCGGGGGGGAGGGCGGCCCCAGCATTTT
12 | TRBJ2-7 | . | many | TRBV28 | CASRTFLDGLNF | TGTGCCAGCCGAACCTTCCTGGACGGCCTAAACTTC
16 | TRBJ2-7 | TRBD1 | many | TRBV3-1 | CASSQPGTGGSYEQYF | TGTGCCAGCAGCCAACCCGGGACAGGGGGCTCCTACGAGCAGTACTTC
14 | TRBJ2-7 | . | many | TRBV28 | CASSPAGADYEQYF | TGTGCCAGCAGCCCGGCGGGGGCCGACTACGAGCAGTACTTC
14 | TRBJ1-5 | . | many | TRBV5-4 | CASSLGGGNQPQHF | TGTGCCAGCAGCTTGGGCGGCGGCAATCAGCCCCAGCATTTT
11 | TRBJ2-2 | . | . | TRBV27 | CASSWLGELFF | TGTGCCAGCAGTTGGCTAGGGGAGCTGTTTTTT
11 | TRBJ1-2 | . | many | TRBV5-6 | CASSWNYGYTF | TGTGCCAGCAGCTGGAACTATGGCTACACCTTC
15 | TRBJ1-6 | . | few | TRBV4-2 | CASSQDAGSGSPLHF | TGTGCCAGCAGCCAAGATGCAGGGAGCGGTTCACCCCTCCACTTT